A single sample is the source of the 25 T cell receptor beta chains below, sequenced in a study of blood T cell repertoires in COVID-19. Here immunoSEQ multiplex PCR was the method, and the copy in TCRdb shows in-frame clones only, minus some. The sample holds about 85,000 clones; around 85% are singletons and the top ten take about 10%. The sample consisted of peripheral blood. The receptors shown here come from a man between 70 and 80 years old with acute or convalescent COVID-19.

The chain uses TRBV5-5 and TRBJ1-6; D not certain. This CDR3 spans 16 amino acids. Germline V gene data show CDR1 as SGHKS and CDR2 as YYEKEE (reference sequence). V was cut by 0 bases and J by 0 bases, with 7 bases left in between. The DNA of the CDR3 is TGTGCCAGCAGCTTGGCGGGGAGCTCCTATAATTCACCCCTCCACTTT. It encodes CASSLAGSSYNSPLHF.

The table lists this clone with a count of one. J is TRBJ2-2 and V is TRBV5-8; 9 bases fit TRBD1. V lost 4 bases, J lost 4 bases, and 11 bases stayed unmatched. From germline, CDR1 is SGHTS and CDR2 YDEGEE. This CDR3 is 17 amino acids long. CDR3 bases: TGTGCCAGCAGCCCATGGACAGGGGTACGGGGCACCGGGGAGCTGTTTTTT. This gives the protein CASSPWTGVRGTGELFF.

This chain joins TRBV28 and TRBJ2-2, with TRBD1 matching over 8 bases. CDR1 is MDHEN and CDR2 is SYDVKM in the germline V gene. CDR3 size: 16 residues. The V segment lost 6 bases and the J segment 5 bases; nucleotides outside the gene matches: 11. This CDR3 is CASSSGGVEGTGELFF. The CDR3 DNA sequence: TGTGCCAGCAGCTCAGGGGGCGTAGAAGGGACCGGGGAGCTGTTTTTT.

This clone was observed a single time. This rearrangement joins TRBV6-6 to TRBJ2-7; D might be TRBD2 (5 bases). The germline gives CDR1 MNHNY, CDR2 SVGAGI (reference sequence). CDR3 length equals 14 residues. Trimming removed 0 bases from V and 7 bases from J, with 13 bases in between. In nucleotides, the CDR3 is TGTGCCAGCAGTTACTCGACCGCGGGTAAGGAGCAGTACTTC. This encodes CASSYSTAGKEQYF.

The chain couples TRBV10-2 to TRBJ2-2; TRBD1 is a possible D gene (5 bases). Between the trimmed V and J ends, which lost 6 bases and 5 bases, there was a span of 13 bases. The CDR3 runs to 14 residues. Germline CDR1 and CDR2: WSHSY and SAAADI. CDR3 region: CASSRTLITGELFF. CDR3 in DNA: TGCGCCAGCAGCCGGACATTAATTACCGGGGAGCTGTTTTTT.

J is TRBJ2-3 and V is TRBV4-2, with D possibly TRBD2 on 5 matching bases. V lost 0 bases and J lost 3, with 13 bases in between. This CDR3 region has 16 residues. The V gene's germline CDR1 is LGHNA and CDR2 YNFKEQ. The DNA of the CDR3 is TGTGCCAGCAGCCAAGATCTCCGGGATAATACAGATACGCAGTATTTT. This codes for CASSQDLRDNTDTQYF.

The genes are TRBV7-9 and TRBJ2-5; the match to TRBD2 covers 8 bases. The CDR3 contains 17 residues. Trimming cost V 5 bases and J 2 bases; bases outside gene matches: 13. Looked up from germline, CDR1 is SEHNR and CDR2 is FQNEAQ (reference sequence). The CDR3 sequence is CASSQGVRGGIQETQYF. CDR3 coding DNA: TGTGCCAGCAGCCAAGGGGTCCGGGGGGGCATTCAAGAGACCCAGTACTTC.

The chain uses TRBV28 and TRBJ1-1; 10 bases align to TRBD1. Germline CDR1 MDHEN, CDR2 SYDVKM. The CDR3 sequence is 16 residues long. With 6 bases clipped from V and 4 bases from J, the junction kept 11 bases outside the gene matches. CDR3 in amino acids: CASSGRDRGLSTEAFF. The CDR3 region has the DNA TGTGCCAGCAGCGGTCGGGACAGGGGCCTTTCCACTGAAGCTTTCTTT.

This clone was observed a single time. V and J are TRBV24-1 and TRBJ2-2, with TRBD2 matching 13 bases. Germline-derived CDR1 and CDR2 are KGHDR and SFDVKD. The CDR3 consists of 17 residues. Losses at the gene ends were 4 bases for V and 6 bases for J; bases not matched to a gene: 7. CDR3 sequence reads: CATSDRGTSGGAGELFF. CDR3 sequence (DNA): TGTGCCACCAGTGACCGTGGCACTAGCGGGGGGGCCGGGGAGCTGTTTTTT.

This clone appeared a few times. V usage is TRBV19 and J usage is TRBJ1-4, with no clear D. This CDR3 is built from 13 residues. CDR1 and CDR2 from the germline V gene are LNHDA and SQIVND (reference sequence). The germline V and J ends were trimmed by 4 bases and 10 bases, with 13 bases remaining between them. CDR3 residues: CASSKSLRGKLFF. DNA for the CDR3: TGTGCCAGTAGTAAGTCCCTTCGGGGAAAACTGTTTTTT.

The chain combines TRBV2 with TRBJ1-1; the D gene is possibly TRBD1 (5 bases). The ends were cut back, 7 bases at V and 3 bases at J, with 12 bases in the middle. Germline V gene lookup returns CDR1 SNHLY and CDR2 FYNNEI. The CDR3 runs 13 residues. The CDR3 DNA sequence: TGTGCCAGCAAACGGGGGTCGGACACTGAAGCTTTCTTT. The encoded protein is CASKRGSDTEAFF.

The chain uses TRBV6-5 and TRBJ2-2; 9 positions match TRBD1. V shed 6 bases, J shed 6 bases, and the junction held 8 bases outside the gene matches. The CDR3 consists of 15 residues. CDR1 is MNHEY, CDR2 SVGAGI, per germline. The CDR3, as DNA: TGTGCCAGCAGCCAAAGGACAGGGGACGCCGGGGAGCTGTTTTTT. It yields the protein CASSQRTGDAGELFF.

V usage is TRBV12-1 and J usage is TRBJ2-7; the D call in the table, TRBD1, was not verified against the DNA. TRBV12-1 is a listed pseudogene. The CDR3 length is 13 residues. The CDR3 region is CASSCDRPYEQYV. In DNA, the CDR3 is TGTGCCAGCAGCTGCGACAGGCCCTACGAGCAGTACGTC.

This chain joins TRBV4-2 and TRBJ2-3, with 12 bases identical to TRBD2. Per the germline V gene, CDR1 is LGHNA and CDR2 is YNFKEQ. The junction had 8 bases not matched to a gene; V was cut back by 3 bases and J by 7 bases. This CDR3 comprises 16 residues. The CDR3 DNA sequence: TGTGCCAGCAGCCAGACTAGCGGGGGCACACAATATACGCAGTATTTT. This sequence encodes CASSQTSGGTQYTQYF.

The chain carries TRBV28 and TRBJ1-4; weak D call: TRBD1 (6 bases). The CDR3 is made up of 15 amino acids. Germline V gives CDR1 MDHEN, CDR2 SYDVKM. Trimming took 5 bases from V and 7 from J, leaving 17 bases between them. CDR3 in amino acids: CASSGVDRISEKLFF. The CDR3 region has the DNA TGTGCCAGCAGTGGGGTCGACAGGATTTCTGAAAAACTGTTTTTT.

The chain uses TRBV28 and TRBJ1-5; TRBD1 matches 7 bases. V gave up 6 bases and J gave up 4 bases; unmatched junction bases: 6. Germline CDR1 reads MDHEN; CDR2 reads SYDVKM. The CDR3 loop spans 14 amino acids. The chain's CDR3 is CASRLQGRNQPQHF. DNA of the CDR3: TGTGCCAGCAGGCTACAGGGGAGGAATCAGCCCCAGCATTTT. Looking up the rest from reference TRBV28 and TRBJ1-5 gives the full variable domain: DVKVTQSSRYLVKRTGEKVFLECVQDMDHENMFWYRQDPGLGLRLIYFSYDVKMKEKGDIPEGYSVSREKKERFSLILESASTNQTSMYLCASRLQGRNQPQHFGDGTRLSIL.

A few counts support this clone. CDR3 region: CATSRLTGTRRGETQYF. Written as DNA, the CDR3 is TGTGCCACCAGCCGCCTCACTGGGACTAGAAGGGGTGAGACCCAGTACTTC. This rearrangement joins TRBV15 to TRBJ2-5, with TRBD2 matching over 8 bases. Germline CDR1 and CDR2: LNHNV and YYDKDF (reference sequence). The CDR3 consists of 17 residues. The V and J ends lost 5 bases and 5 bases, in that order; junction bases with no gene match: 16.

This rearrangement joins TRBV27 to TRBJ2-2, with D maybe TRBD1 (7 bases). There are 16 residues in the CDR3. Trimming removed 7 bases at V and 7 bases at J, with 22 bases between. Germline-derived CDR1 and CDR2 are MNHEY and SMNVEV (reference sequence). CDR3 sequence: CASTPQGGHNGGELFF. The CDR3 DNA reads as TGTGCCAGCACTCCCCAGGGGGGACACAACGGCGGGGAGCTGTTTTTT.

This sequence joins TRBV6-6 and TRBJ2-1; D might be TRBD1 (7 bases). The V gene lost 5 bases and the J gene lost 0 bases, with 11 bases spanning the gap. CDR3 size: 15 residues. Germline V CDR1 and CDR2: MNHNY, SVGAGI (reference sequence). The CDR3 loop reads CASSPQGGSYNEQFF. The CDR3 DNA sequence: TGTGCCAGCAGTCCCCAGGGGGGCTCCTACAATGAGCAGTTCTTC.

This clone occurred a few times. The chain couples TRBV4-2 to TRBJ2-4; D is uncertain. CDR3 length: 14 amino acids. Per the germline V gene, CDR1 is LGHNA and CDR2 is YNFKEQ. V lost 0 bases to trimming and J lost 1 base, with 4 bases between them. CDR3 loop: CASSQDRAKNIQYF. CDR3 DNA: TGTGCCAGCAGCCAAGACAGGGCCAAAAACATTCAGTACTTC.

This clone counts as medium-sized (0.01 to 0.1%). The J gene is TRBJ1-3, the V gene TRBV4-1; 9 positions match TRBD1. Trimming removed 4 bases from V and 4 bases from J; junction bases left unmatched: 5. The CDR3 spans 15 residues. The germline V gene encodes CDR1 MGHRA and CDR2 YSYEKL. The CDR3 sequence is CASSLNRGRGNTIYF. CDR3 DNA sequence: TGCGCCAGCAGCCTTAACAGGGGGCGAGGAAACACCATATATTTT.

The V call is TRBV3-1 (or the pseudogene TRBV3-2), the J call TRBJ2-3; D remains unclear. Trimming took off 3 bases at V and 1 base at J, with 8 bases between the two ends. There are 14 residues in the CDR3. Per germline, CDR1 LGHDT and CDR2 YNNKEL (reference sequence). The CDR3 protein is CASSHRSGTDTQYF. CDR3 in DNA: TGTGCCAGCAGCCACAGGTCCGGCACAGATACGCAGTATTTT.

This clone was seen just once. This chain connects TRBV7-2 to TRBJ1-3, with TRBD1 as a possible D gene (6 bases). This CDR3 comprises 17 residues. Looked up from germline, CDR1 is SGHTA and CDR2 is FQGNSA. Trimming removed 6 bases from V and 1 base from J, with 19 bases in between. DNA for the CDR3: TGTGCCAGCAGGGGGGCCCCGGGCTCCGGATCTGGAAACACCATATATTTT. It codes for CASRGAPGSGSGNTIYF.

The V gene is TRBV28, the J gene TRBJ1-1, with D unclear. CDR1 and CDR2 from the germline V gene are MDHEN and SYDVKM. With 5 bases removed from V and 4 bases from J, the gap between germline ends came to 20 bases. The CDR3 has 16 residues. CDR3 bases: TGTGCCAGCAGTCAAAAGAGGATACCTAAAGGCACTGAAGCTTTCTTT. The encoded protein is CASSQKRIPKGTEAFF. The full variable domain, in which reference TRBV28 and TRBJ1-1 provide the parts outside the CDR3, is DVKVTQSSRYLVKRTGEKVFLECVQDMDHENMFWYRQDPGLGLRLIYFSYDVKMKEKGDIPEGYSVSREKKERFSLILESASTNQTSMYLCASSQKRIPKGTEAFFGQGTRLTVV.

The chain uses TRBV6-5 and TRBJ1-2, with D maybe TRBD1 (5 bases). The ends were cut back, 5 bases at V and 3 bases at J, with 13 bases in the middle. The CDR3 length is 14 residues. Germline V gives CDR1 MNHEY, CDR2 SVGAGI. CDR3 nucleotide sequence: TGTGCCAGCAGTCTCACGGGGGGGGACTATGGCTACACCTTC. The encoded protein is CASSLTGGDYGYTF.